Following are 23 T cell receptor beta chains from one sample sequenced in a study of blood T cell repertoires in COVID-19. Here immunoSEQ multiplex PCR was the method, and the copy in TCRdb shows in-frame clones only, minus some. The sample shows 150,000 to 200,000 clones, around nine tenths of them seen only once. The sample comprised peripheral blood. The receptors shown here come from a woman in her 70s with COVID-19, enrolled during active disease.

The J gene is TRBJ1-2, the V gene TRBV10-3; TRBD1 might be the D (5 bases). This CDR3 comprises 17 residues. V was cut by 0 bases and J by 0 bases, with 14 bases left in between. The germline V gene has CDR1 ENHRY and CDR2 SYGVKD. CDR3 sequence (DNA): TGTGCCATCAGTGAGTCGATCGGGACGGGAGCTAACTATGGCTACACCTTC. This encodes CAISESIGTGANYGYTF.

The chain links TRBV29-1 to TRBJ1-2; a possible D gene is TRBD1 (6 bases). V was clipped by 6 bases and J by 8 bases, with 13 bases between them. The germline V gene has CDR1 SQVTM and CDR2 ANQGSEA. The CDR3 runs 11 residues. This CDR3 reads CSVTGPLGYTF. The CDR3 region has the DNA TGCAGCGTAACAGGGCCGCTAGGCTACACCTTC.

This chain uses TRBV2 with TRBJ1-6, with D tentatively TRBD1 (5 bases). The V and J ends lost 7 bases and 8 bases respectively, with 12 bases between them. This CDR3 has 13 amino acids. The germline gives CDR1 SNHLY, CDR2 FYNNEI. CDR3 coding DNA: TGTGCCAGCACAAGACAGCTAGATTCACCCCTCCACTTT. It yields the protein CASTRQLDSPLHF.

The rearrangement uses TRBV11-1 and TRBJ2-7; 8 nucleotides line up with TRBD1. The germline V gene has CDR1 SGHAT and CDR2 FQDESV (reference sequence). The CDR3 covers 14 residues. The V segment lost 5 bases and the J segment 2 bases; nucleotides outside the gene matches: 5. The CDR3 DNA reads TGTGCCAGCAGCACTACAGGGGGAACCTACGAGCAGTACTTC. This gives the protein CASSTTGGTYEQYF. Complete variable domain (other parts from reference TRBV11-1 and TRBJ2-7): EAEVAQSPRYKITEKSQAVAFWCDPISGHATLYWYRQILGQGPELLVQFQDESVVDDSQLPKDRFSAERLKGVDSTLKIQPAELGDSAMYLCASSTTGGTYEQYFGPGTRLTVT.

The CDR3, as DNA: TGTGCCAGCAGCTTATTAACAGGGCTAGCAGATACGCAGTATTTT. Its protein product is CASSLLTGLADTQYF. The chain has TRBV7-9 and TRBJ2-3; perhaps TRBD1 as D (6 bases). Germline V gene lookup returns CDR1 SEHNR and CDR2 FQNEAQ (reference sequence). V lost 2 bases, J lost 4 bases, and 13 bases lay in between. The CDR3 is 15 residues long.

V gene TRBV19 combines with J gene TRBJ1-2; 9 positions match TRBD1. The CDR3 sequence is 15 residues long. Unmatched junction bases numbered 12, after V lost 6 bases and J lost 7 bases. Germline V lookup: CDR1 LNHDA, CDR2 SQIVND (reference sequence). The CDR3 nucleotides are TGTGCCAGTAGCCTCGGACAGGGGAGTTCAGGTGGCTACACCTTC. Amino acid sequence: CASSLGQGSSGGYTF.

The chain recombines TRBV3-1 (or the pseudogene TRBV3-2) with TRBJ2-5; D may be TRBD1 (7 bases). Germline V gene data show CDR1 as LGHDT and CDR2 as YNNKEL (reference sequence). This CDR3 has 15 residues. Between the trimmed V and J ends, which lost 1 base and 4 bases, there was a span of 13 bases. In DNA, the CDR3 is TGTGCCAGCAGCCAAGGGAACAGGGGAGGAGAGACCCAGTACTTC. This sequence encodes CASSQGNRGGETQYF.

The chain carries TRBV29-1 and TRBJ2-5, with 8 positions matching TRBD1. Germline-derived CDR1 and CDR2 are SQVTM and ANQGSEA. CDR3 length: 14 residues. V was clipped by 6 bases and J by 3 bases; unmatched bases: 9. The CDR3 bases are TGCAGCGTGGACCCGGACAGGGTGGAAGAGACCCAGTACTTC. Its protein is CSVDPDRVEETQYF.

The rearrangement joins TRBV6-2 or TRBV6-3 to TRBJ2-2; weak D call: TRBD2 (5 bases). CDR3 length: 13 amino acids. Germline CDR1 reads MNHEY; CDR2 reads SVGEGT. V was clipped by 6 bases and J by 5 bases, with 10 bases between them. In DNA, the CDR3 is TGTGCCAGCAGCTTTGGGAGAACCGGGGAGCTGTTTTTT. It translates to CASSFGRTGELFF.

The V call is TRBV24-1, the J call TRBJ2-2; 10 nucleotides match TRBD1. This CDR3 contains 18 residues. The germline CDR1 and CDR2 sequences are KGHDR and SFDVKD. With V trimmed by 1 base and J by 2 bases, 6 bases remained unmatched. DNA for the CDR3: TGTGCCACCAGTGATTTCGCCGGGACAGGGGTCAACACCGGGGAGCTGTTTTTT. It translates to CATSDFAGTGVNTGELFF.

The J gene is TRBJ2-7, the V gene TRBV5-1; 10 nucleotides align to TRBD1. Per the germline V gene, CDR1 is SGHRS and CDR2 is YFSETQ. The CDR3 has 16 amino acids. J lost 7 bases, V lost 0 bases, and 10 bases had no gene match. CDR3 loop: CASSLDTPGQGREQYF. The CDR3 bases are TGCGCCAGCAGCTTGGACACACCGGGACAGGGGCGAGAGCAGTACTTC.

The chain couples TRBV3-1 (or the pseudogene TRBV3-2) to TRBJ1-4; 7 bases agree with TRBD1. Germline V CDR1 and CDR2: LGHDT, YNNKEL (reference sequence). The trim removed 2 bases at V and 8 bases at J, leaving 2 bases unmatched. This CDR3 is built from 13 residues. In DNA form, the CDR3 reads TGTGCCAGCAGCCAATTCAGGGGGGAAAAACTGTTTTTT. Its protein product is CASSQFRGEKLFF.

The rearrangement uses TRBV29-1 and TRBJ1-1; D gene unclear. Germline-derived CDR1 and CDR2 are SQVTM and ANQGSEA. The CDR3 runs 11 residues. With 5 bases removed from V and 2 bases from J, the gap between germline ends came to 6 bases. CDR3 DNA: TGCAGCGTTATTCGTAACACTGAAGCTTTCTTT. This codes for CSVIRNTEAFF.

The chain combines TRBV18 with TRBJ2-7; D ambiguous. Trimming took off 0 bases at V and 3 bases at J, with 12 bases between the two ends. CDR3 length: 15 residues. Germline values: CDR1 KGHSH, CDR2 LQKENI. Written as DNA, the CDR3 is TGTGCCAGCTCACCACCGTCGTCAAGTAGCTACGAGCAGTACTTC. This gives the protein CASSPPSSSSYEQYF.

The chain combines TRBV9 with TRBJ2-2; 10 nucleotides line up with TRBD2. J was trimmed by 0 bases and V by 0 bases; bases with no gene match: 2. The CDR3 extends over 17 amino acids. Germline values: CDR1 SGDLS, CDR2 YYNGEE. The CDR3 here is CASSVATSGANTGELFF. DNA for the CDR3: TGTGCCAGCAGCGTAGCTACTAGCGGGGCGAACACCGGGGAGCTGTTTTTT. The entire variable domain, with the rest obtained from reference TRBV9 and TRBJ2-2, is as follows: DSGVTQTPKHLITATGQRVTLRCSPRSGDLSVYWYQQSLDQGLQFLIQYYNGEERAKGNILERFSAQQFPDLHSELNLSSLELGDSALYFCASSVATSGANTGELFFGEGSRLTVL.

This clone was seen only once. The rearrangement joins TRBV6-5 to TRBJ2-7; D unclear. This CDR3 has 12 amino acids. Germline V lookup: CDR1 MNHEY, CDR2 SVGAGI. Trimming removed 6 bases at V and 0 bases at J, with 6 bases between. CDR3 bases: TGTGCCAGCAGCTATAACTCCTACGAGCAGTACTTC. It is translated as CASSYNSYEQYF.

This rearrangement joins TRBV7-2 to TRBJ2-5; possibly TRBD2 for D (6 bases). Between the trimmed V and J ends, which lost 1 base and 7 bases, there was a span of 10 bases. The germline CDR1 and CDR2 sequences are SGHTA and FQGNSA. This CDR3 region has 13 residues. CDR3 bases: TGTGCCAGCAGCTTAGATGGGCGGGGGACCCAGTACTTC. Amino acids: CASSLDGRGTQYF. Variable domain in full (rest from reference TRBV7-2 and TRBJ2-5): GAGVSQSPSNKVTEKGKDVELRCDPISGHTALYWYRQSLGQGLEFLIYFQGNSAPDKSGLPSDRFSAERTGGSVSTLTIQRTQQEDSAVYLCASSLDGRGTQYFGPGTRLLVL.

The chain combines TRBV7-3 with TRBJ1-1; D ambiguous. V lost 4 bases and J 4 bases, leaving 10 bases between the germline ends. The CDR3 length is 13 residues. Germline-derived CDR1 and CDR2 are SGHTA and FQGTGA. This CDR3 is CASSSGIGTEAFF. The DNA for the CDR3 is TGTGCCAGCAGCTCCGGGATAGGCACTGAAGCTTTCTTT. The variable domain in full, completed from reference TRBV7-3 and TRBJ1-1, reads GAGVSQTPSNKVTEKGKYVELRCDPISGHTALYWYRQSLGQGPEFLIYFQGTGAADDSGLPNDRFFAVRPEGSVSTLKIQRTERGDSAVYLCASSSGIGTEAFFGQGTRLTVV.

CDR3 loop: CASSEAGTSGRFYEQYF. As DNA, the CDR3 is TGTGCCAGCAGTGAAGCCGGGACTAGCGGGAGATTCTACGAGCAGTACTTC. V gene TRBV6-1 combines with J gene TRBJ2-7; 14 bases are a match to TRBD2. V trimming: 0 bases; J trimming: 3 bases; junction bases outside the gene matches: 4. There are 17 residues in the CDR3. Germline-derived CDR1 and CDR2 are MNHNS and SASEGT.

The chain combines TRBV15 with TRBJ1-5; 8 nucleotides align to TRBD1. This CDR3 spans 15 amino acids. CDR1 LNHNV and CDR2 YYDKDF come from the germline V gene (reference sequence). After removal of 4 bases from V and 1 base from J, the junction contained 3 bases not matched to a gene. The CDR3 DNA sequence: TGTGCCACCAGCAAGGCAGGGGGCAGCAATCAGCCCCAGCATTTT. Translating it yields CATSKAGGSNQPQHF.

This clone was recorded a few times. V is TRBV7-6 and J is TRBJ1-2, with 7 bases matching TRBD1. With 0 bases clipped from V and 2 bases from J, the junction kept 3 bases outside the gene matches. CDR1 is SGHVS, CDR2 FNYEAQ, per germline. This CDR3 contains 15 residues. The CDR3: CASSLAGGANYGYTF. DNA of the CDR3: TGTGCCAGCAGCTTAGCAGGGGGCGCAAACTATGGCTACACCTTC.

This clone was counted once. J is TRBJ1-5 and V is TRBV30, with D hard to call. Germline CDR1 GTSNPN, CDR2 SVGIG (reference sequence). The CDR3 is 17 residues long. The germline V and J ends were trimmed by 4 bases and 2 bases, with 21 bases remaining between them. Here the CDR3 reads CAWTSEAVEVGNQPQHF. The CDR3 DNA is TGTGCCTGGACCTCTGAAGCAGTAGAGGTGGGCAATCAGCCCCAGCATTTT.

The chain uses TRBV27 and TRBJ2-2; unclear D gene. The V and J ends lost 3 bases and 3 bases respectively, with 5 bases between them. Germline lookup yields CDR1 MNHEY and CDR2 SMNVEV (reference sequence). This CDR3 has 13 amino acids. CDR3 nucleotide sequence: TGTGCCAGCAGTTTCCTCGACACCGGGGAGCTGTTTTTT. Protein product: CASSFLDTGELFF.